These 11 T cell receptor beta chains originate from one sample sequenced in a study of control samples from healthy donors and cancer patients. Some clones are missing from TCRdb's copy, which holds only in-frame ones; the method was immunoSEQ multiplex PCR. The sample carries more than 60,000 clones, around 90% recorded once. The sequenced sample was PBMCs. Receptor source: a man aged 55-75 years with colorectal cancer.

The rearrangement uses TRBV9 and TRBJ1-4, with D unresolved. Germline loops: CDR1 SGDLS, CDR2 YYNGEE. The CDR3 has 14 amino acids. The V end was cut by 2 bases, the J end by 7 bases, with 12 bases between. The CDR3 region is CASSVDPLGEKLFF. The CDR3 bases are TGTGCCAGCAGCGTGGATCCCCTTGGTGAAAAACTGTTTTTT.

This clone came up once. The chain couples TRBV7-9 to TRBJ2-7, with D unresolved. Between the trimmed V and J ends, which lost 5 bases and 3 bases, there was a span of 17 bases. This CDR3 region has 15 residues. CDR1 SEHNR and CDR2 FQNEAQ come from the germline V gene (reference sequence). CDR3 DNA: TGTGCCAGCAGCCCCCGCTCGAGCGTCAGCTACGAGCAGTACTTC. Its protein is CASSPRSSVSYEQYF.

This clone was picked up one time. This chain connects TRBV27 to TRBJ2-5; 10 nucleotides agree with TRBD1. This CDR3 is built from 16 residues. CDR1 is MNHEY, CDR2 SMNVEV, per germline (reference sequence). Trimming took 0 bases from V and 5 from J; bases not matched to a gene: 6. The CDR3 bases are TGTGCCAGCAGTTTATCGGGGGGACAGGGGTGGGAGACCCAGTACTTC. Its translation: CASSLSGGQGWETQYF.

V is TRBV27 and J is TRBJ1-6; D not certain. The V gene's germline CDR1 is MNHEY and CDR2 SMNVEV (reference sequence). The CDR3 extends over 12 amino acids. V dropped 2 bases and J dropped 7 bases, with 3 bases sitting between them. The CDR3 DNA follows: TGTGCCAGCAGTTTACTAAATTCACCCCTCCACTTT. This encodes CASSLLNSPLHF.

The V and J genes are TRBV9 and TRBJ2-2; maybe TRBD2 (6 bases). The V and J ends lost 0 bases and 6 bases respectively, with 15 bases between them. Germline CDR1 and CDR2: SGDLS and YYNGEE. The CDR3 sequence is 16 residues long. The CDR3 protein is CASSVAHRTGAGELFF. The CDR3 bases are TGTGCCAGCAGCGTAGCGCATCGGACGGGGGCCGGGGAGCTGTTTTTT.

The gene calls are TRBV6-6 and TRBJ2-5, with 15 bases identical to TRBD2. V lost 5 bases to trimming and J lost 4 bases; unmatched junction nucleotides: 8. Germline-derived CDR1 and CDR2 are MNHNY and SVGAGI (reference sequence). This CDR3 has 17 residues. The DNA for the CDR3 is TGTGCCAGCAGTCACCGCGGACTAGCGGGGGGGAGAGAGACCCAGTACTTC. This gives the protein CASSHRGLAGGRETQYF.

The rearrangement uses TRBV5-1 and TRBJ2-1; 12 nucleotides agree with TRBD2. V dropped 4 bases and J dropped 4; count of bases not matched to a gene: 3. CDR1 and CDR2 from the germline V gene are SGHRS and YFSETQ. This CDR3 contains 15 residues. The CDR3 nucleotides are TGCGCCAGCAGCAAGACTAGCGGGGGTTACAATGAGCAGTTCTTC. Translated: CASSKTSGGYNEQFF. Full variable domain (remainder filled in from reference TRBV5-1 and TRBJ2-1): KAGVTQTPRYLIKTRGQQVTLSCSPISGHRSVSWYQQTPGQGLQFLFEYFSETQRNKGNFPGRFSGRQFSNSRSEMNVSTLELGDSALYLCASSKTSGGYNEQFFGPGTRLTVL.

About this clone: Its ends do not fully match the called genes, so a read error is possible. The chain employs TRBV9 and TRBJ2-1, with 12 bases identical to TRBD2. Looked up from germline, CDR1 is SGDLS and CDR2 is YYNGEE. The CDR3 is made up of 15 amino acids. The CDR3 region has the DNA TGTCCCAGCAGCTTACCTAGCGGGGGGGGAAATGAGCAGTTCTTC. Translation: CPSSLPSGGGNEQFF. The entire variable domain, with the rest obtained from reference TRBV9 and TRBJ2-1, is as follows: DSGVTQTPKHLITATGQRVTLRCSPRSGDLSVYWYQQSLDQGLQFLIQYYNGEERAKGNILERFSAQQFPDLHSELNLSSLELGDSALYFCPSSLPSGGGNEQFFGPGTRLTVL.

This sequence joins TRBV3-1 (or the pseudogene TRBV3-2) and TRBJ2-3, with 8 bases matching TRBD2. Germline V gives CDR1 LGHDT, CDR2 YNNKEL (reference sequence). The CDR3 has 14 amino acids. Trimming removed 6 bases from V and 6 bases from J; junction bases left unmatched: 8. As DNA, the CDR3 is TGTGCCAGCAGGCCGGGGGGGCCATGGGATACGCAGTATTTT. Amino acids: CASRPGGPWDTQYF.

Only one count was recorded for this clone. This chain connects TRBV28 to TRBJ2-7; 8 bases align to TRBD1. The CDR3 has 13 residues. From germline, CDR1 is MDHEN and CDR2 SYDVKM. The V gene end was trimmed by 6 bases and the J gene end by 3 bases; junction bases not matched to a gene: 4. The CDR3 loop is CASRPTGGYEQYF. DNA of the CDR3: TGTGCCAGCAGGCCTACAGGGGGCTACGAGCAGTACTTC.

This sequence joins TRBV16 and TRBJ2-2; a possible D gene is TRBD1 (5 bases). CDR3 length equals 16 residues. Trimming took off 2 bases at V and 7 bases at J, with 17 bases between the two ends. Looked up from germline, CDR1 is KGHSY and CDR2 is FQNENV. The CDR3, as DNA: TGTGCCAGCAGCCAAAGGGCAGGGTCCGTTGGCGGGGAGCTGTTTTTT. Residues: CASSQRAGSVGGELFF.